The source of this TCR beta chain is a study of T cell responses to AZD1222 COVID-19 vaccine. From germline, CDR1 is DFQATT and CDR2 SNEGSKA (reference sequence). This CDR3 has 11 amino acids. V lost 6 bases and J 3 bases, leaving 8 bases between the germline ends. Using immunoSEQ multiplex PCR, the repertoire was profiled, and TCRdb retains in-frame clones only, with some absent. The table has 150,000 to 200,000 clones, almost 95% seen once. This receptor was obtained from an adult in good health. The chain combines TRBV20-1 with TRBJ1-1; D gene uncertain. This sample comprised peripheral blood, obtained on day 0 of AZD1222 vaccination. The CDR3 sequence: CSAAEDTEAFF. CDR3 sequence (DNA): TGCAGTGCCGCTGAGGACACTGAAGCTTTCTTT.